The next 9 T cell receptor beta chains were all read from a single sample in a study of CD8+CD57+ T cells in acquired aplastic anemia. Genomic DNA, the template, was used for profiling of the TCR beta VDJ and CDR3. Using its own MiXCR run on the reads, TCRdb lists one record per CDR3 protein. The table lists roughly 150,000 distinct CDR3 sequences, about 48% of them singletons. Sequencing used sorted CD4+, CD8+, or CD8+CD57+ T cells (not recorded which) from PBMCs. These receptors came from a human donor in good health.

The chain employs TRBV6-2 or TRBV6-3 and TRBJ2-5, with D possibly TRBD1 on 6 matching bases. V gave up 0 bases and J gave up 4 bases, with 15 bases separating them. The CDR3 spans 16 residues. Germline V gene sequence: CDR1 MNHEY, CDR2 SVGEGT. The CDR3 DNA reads TGTGCCAGCAGTTACTCGAAAGCAGGGGTGGGAGAGACCCAGTACTTC. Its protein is CASSYSKAGVGETQYF.

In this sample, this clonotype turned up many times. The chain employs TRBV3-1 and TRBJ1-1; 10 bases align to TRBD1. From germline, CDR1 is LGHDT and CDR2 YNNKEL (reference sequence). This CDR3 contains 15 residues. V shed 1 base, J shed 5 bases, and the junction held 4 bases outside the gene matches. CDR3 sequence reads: CASSQGGQGGTEAFF. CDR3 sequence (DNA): TGTGCCAGCAGCCAAGGCGGACAGGGGGGGACTGAAGCTTTCTTT.

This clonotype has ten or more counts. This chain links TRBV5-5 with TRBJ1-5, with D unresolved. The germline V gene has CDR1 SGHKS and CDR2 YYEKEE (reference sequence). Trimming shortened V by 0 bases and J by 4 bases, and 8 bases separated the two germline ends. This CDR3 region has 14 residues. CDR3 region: CASSLDVKNQPQHF. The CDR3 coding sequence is TGTGCCAGCAGCTTGGACGTAAAGAATCAGCCCCAGCATTTT.

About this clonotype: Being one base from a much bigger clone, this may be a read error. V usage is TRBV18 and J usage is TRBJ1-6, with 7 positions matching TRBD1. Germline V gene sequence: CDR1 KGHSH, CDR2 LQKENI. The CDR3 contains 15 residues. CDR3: CTSSPGQGDNSPLHF. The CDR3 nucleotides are TGTACCAGCTCACCAGGCCAGGGGGATAATTCACCCCTCCACTTT.

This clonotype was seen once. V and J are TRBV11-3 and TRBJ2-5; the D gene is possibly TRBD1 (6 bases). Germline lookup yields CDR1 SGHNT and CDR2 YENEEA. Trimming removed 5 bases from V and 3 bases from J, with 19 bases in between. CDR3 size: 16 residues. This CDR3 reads CASSGSNSTGEETQYF. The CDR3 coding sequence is TGTGCCAGCAGCGGATCAAATTCGACAGGCGAAGAGACCCAGTACTTC.

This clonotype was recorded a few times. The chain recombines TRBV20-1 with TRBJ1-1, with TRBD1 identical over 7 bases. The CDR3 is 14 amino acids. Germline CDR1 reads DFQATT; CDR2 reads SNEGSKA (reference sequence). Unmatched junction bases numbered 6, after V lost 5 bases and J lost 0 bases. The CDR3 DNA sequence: TGCAGTGCTGGGGTAGGGGGCATGAACACTGAAGCTTTCTTT. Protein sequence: CSAGVGGMNTEAFF.

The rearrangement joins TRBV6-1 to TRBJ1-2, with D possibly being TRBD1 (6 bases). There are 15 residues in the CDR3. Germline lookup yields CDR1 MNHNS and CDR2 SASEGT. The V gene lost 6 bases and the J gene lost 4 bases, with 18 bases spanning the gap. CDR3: CASSPMDGGVYGYTF. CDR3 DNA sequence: TGTGCCAGCAGCCCAATGGACGGGGGCGTCTATGGCTACACCTTC.

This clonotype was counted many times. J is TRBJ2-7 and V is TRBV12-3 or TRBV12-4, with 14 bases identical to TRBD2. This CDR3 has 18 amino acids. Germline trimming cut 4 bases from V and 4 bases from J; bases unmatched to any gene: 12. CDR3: CASSSQPGLAGEGYEQYF. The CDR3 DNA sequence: TGTGCCAGCAGTTCACAACCGGGACTAGCGGGAGAGGGGTACGAGCAGTACTTC.

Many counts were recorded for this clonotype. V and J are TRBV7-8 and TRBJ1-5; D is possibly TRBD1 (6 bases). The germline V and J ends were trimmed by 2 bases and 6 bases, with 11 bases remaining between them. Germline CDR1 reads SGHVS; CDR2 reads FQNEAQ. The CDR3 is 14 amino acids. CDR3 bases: TGTGCCAGCAGCTTATCAGGGGTCAGTCAGCCCCAGCATTTT. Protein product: CASSLSGVSQPQHF.